Listed below are T cell receptor beta chains from one sample, sequenced in a study of blood T cells in healthy people across ages. TCRdb re-derived calls from the 5' RACE reads in MiXCR, one entry per CDR3 protein. The repertoire consists of over a million distinct CDR3 sequences, with roughly 40% occurring once and the leading ten covering 7.9%. Source material: blood. The receptors shown here come from a woman aged 18-29 years in good health. The conserved cysteine and the conserved F or W are not part of the CDR3 here.

CDR3: AISESMGSQETQY
V: TRBV10-3
J: TRBJ2-5

CDR3: ASQAGVSYNEQF
V: TRBV2
J: TRBJ2-1

CDR3: ASSSRTPIETQF
V: TRBV5-6
J: TRBJ2-1

CDR3: ASSLENRYEQY
V: TRBV12-3/TRBV12-4
J: .

CDR3: ASRPDSTQETQY
V: TRBV5-1
J: TRBJ2-5

CDR3: ASSSPPGTGTYNEQY
V: TRBV5-1
J: TRBJ2-7

CDR3: ASSLGGGANNQPQH
V: TRBV12-3/TRBV12-4
J: TRBJ1-5

CDR3: ASTSTAQETQY
V: TRBV12-3/TRBV12-4
J: TRBJ2-5

CDR3: ASRPRGGEGEQY
V: TRBV12-3/TRBV12-4
J: TRBJ2-7

CDR3: SASDGRLEAF
V: TRBV20-1
J: TRBJ1-1

CDR3: SAGLGESDTQY
V: TRBV20-1
J: TRBJ2-3

CDR3: SVARQGGRSTDTQY
V: TRBV29-1
J: TRBJ2-3

CDR3: ASRWGPGDAEQF
V: TRBV4-1
J: TRBJ2-1

CDR3: ASSLRSGAYNEQF
V: TRBV7-3
J: TRBJ2-1

CDR3: ASSYRLRLQNQPQH
V: TRBV6-5
J: TRBJ1-5

CDR3: ASREGGIDEQY
V: TRBV6-6
J: TRBJ2-7

CDR3: ASSLATISTDTQY
V: TRBV11-2
J: TRBJ2-3

CDR3: ASSETGADEKLF
V: TRBV10-1
J: TRBJ1-4

CDR3: AGARANNSPLH
V: TRBV6-1
J: TRBJ1-6

CDR3: ASSQVLDTQY
V: TRBV4-1
J: TRBJ2-3

CDR3: ASSLVAGMGTQY
V: TRBV7-9
J: TRBJ2-5

CDR3: ASSPEKPEQY
V: TRBV18
J: TRBJ2-7

CDR3: AISESGPRHHGYT
V: TRBV10-3
J: TRBJ1-2

CDR3: ATSRERGQGNEQF
V: TRBV15
J: TRBJ2-1

CDR3: ASTPGQDSYEQY
V: TRBV2
J: TRBJ2-7

CDR3: ASTTFKGYGYT
V: TRBV6-5
J: TRBJ1-2